A single sample gave rise to the 5 T cell receptor beta chains below, sequenced in a study of blood T cell repertoires in COVID-19. Measured with immunoSEQ multiplex PCR; TCRdb has only the in-frame clones, and not every one. The sample carries 150,000 to 200,000 clones, roughly 80% recorded once. The sample was peripheral blood. Receptors were obtained from a woman aged 40-49 years with COVID-19, enrolled during active disease.

The CDR3 loop is CASGVGGLNQPQHF. CDR3 bases: TGTGCCAGCGGGGTGGGGGGACTCAATCAGCCCCAGCATTTT. This chain links TRBV2 with TRBJ1-5; a possible D gene is TRBD1 (5 bases). Trimming took off 8 bases at V and 3 bases at J, with 14 bases between the two ends. CDR3 length: 14 residues. The germline V gene encodes CDR1 SNHLY and CDR2 FYNNEI.

A single count supports this clone. V is TRBV6-5 and J is TRBJ2-3, with a possible D match to TRBD2 (6 bases). The CDR3 extends over 15 amino acids. Germline V gene lookup returns CDR1 MNHEY and CDR2 SVGAGI. The V gene lost 3 bases and the J gene lost 0 bases, with 10 bases spanning the gap. This chain's CDR3 is CASSYSGTSTDTQYF. As DNA, the CDR3 is TGTGCCAGCAGTTATAGCGGAACTAGCACAGATACGCAGTATTTT.

The chain links TRBV20-1 to TRBJ2-1; TRBD2 agrees at 7 bases. Germline assignment: CDR1 DFQATT and CDR2 SNEGSKA (reference sequence). V lost 4 bases and J lost 12; bases outside the gene matches: 3. This CDR3 spans 10 amino acids. The CDR3 sequence: CSATPSGQFF. DNA of the CDR3: TGCAGTGCTACACCTAGCGGGCAGTTCTTC.

CDR3 nucleotides: TGTGCCAGCAGTGAATTAGAGGGTCAGCCCCAGCATTTT. Translating gives CASSELEGQPQHF. The V call is TRBV6-1, the J call TRBJ1-5; D uncertain. CDR3 size: 13 residues. Germline V gene data show CDR1 as MNHNS and CDR2 as SASEGT. Between the trimmed V and J ends, which lost 2 bases and 6 bases, there was a span of 8 bases.

The V gene is TRBV7-2, the J gene TRBJ1-6, with TRBD1 identical over 8 bases. The CDR3 contains 14 residues. Germline V gene lookup returns CDR1 SGHTA and CDR2 FQGNSA. The ends lost 6 bases at V and 7 bases at J; junction bases unmatched: 5. The CDR3 loop reads CASRLDRVNSPLHF. CDR3 coding DNA: TGTGCCAGCAGACTGGACAGGGTAAATTCACCCCTCCACTTT.